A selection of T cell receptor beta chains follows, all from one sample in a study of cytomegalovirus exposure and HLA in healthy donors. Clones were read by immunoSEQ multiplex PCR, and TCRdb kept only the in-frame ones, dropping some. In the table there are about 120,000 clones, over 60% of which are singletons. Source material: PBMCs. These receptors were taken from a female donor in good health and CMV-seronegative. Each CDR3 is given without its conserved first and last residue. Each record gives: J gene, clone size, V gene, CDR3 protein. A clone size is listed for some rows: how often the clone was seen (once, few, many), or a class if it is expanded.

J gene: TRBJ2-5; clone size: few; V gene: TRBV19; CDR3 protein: ASRIIGGETQY
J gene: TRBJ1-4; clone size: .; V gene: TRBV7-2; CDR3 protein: ASSFGTGGTEKLF
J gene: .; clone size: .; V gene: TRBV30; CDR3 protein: AWSPPGSGSSYEQY
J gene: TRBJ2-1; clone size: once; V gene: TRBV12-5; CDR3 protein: ASGISEGVELTINEQF
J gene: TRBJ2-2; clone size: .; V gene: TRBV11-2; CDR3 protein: ASSFAGELF
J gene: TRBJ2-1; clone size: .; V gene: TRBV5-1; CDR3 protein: ASSLPGTGDYNEQF
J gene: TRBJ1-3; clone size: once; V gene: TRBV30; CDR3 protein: AWSVGDYNTIY
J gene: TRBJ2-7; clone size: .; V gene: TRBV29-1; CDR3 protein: SVPTLGEGGGGGYEQY
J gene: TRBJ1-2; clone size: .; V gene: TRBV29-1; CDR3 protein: SSIAPGEGYT
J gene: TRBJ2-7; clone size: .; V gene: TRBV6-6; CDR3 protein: ASSYGGGGAYEQY
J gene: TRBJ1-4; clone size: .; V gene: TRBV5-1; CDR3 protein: ASSLGGVGEKLF
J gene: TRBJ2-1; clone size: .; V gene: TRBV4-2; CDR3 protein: ASSQDRGGGSEQF
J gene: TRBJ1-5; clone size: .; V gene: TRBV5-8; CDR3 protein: ASSFFPRSDSNQPQH
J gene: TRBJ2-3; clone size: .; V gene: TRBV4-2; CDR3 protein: ASSQVTERSTDTQY
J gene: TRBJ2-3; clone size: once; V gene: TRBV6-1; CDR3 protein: ASSELRDRSRDTQY
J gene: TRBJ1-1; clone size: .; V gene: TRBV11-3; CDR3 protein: ASSHGQATTEAF
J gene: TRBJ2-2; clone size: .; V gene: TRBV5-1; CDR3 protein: ASSLVGTGEGTGELF
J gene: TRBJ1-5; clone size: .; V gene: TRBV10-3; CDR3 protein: AISEPPAQH
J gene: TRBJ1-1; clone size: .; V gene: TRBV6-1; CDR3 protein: ASSVFGGPEAF
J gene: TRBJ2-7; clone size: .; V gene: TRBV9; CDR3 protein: ASSVKSGGAYEQY
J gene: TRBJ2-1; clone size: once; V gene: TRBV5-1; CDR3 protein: ASSLESAGGPF
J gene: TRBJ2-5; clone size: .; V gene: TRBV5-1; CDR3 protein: ASSLAEGARETQY
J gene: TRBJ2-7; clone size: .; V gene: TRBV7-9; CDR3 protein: ASSFVEGTHEQY
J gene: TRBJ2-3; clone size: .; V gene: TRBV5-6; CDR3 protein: ASSLKDRRYTDTQY
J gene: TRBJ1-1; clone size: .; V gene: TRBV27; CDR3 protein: ASGSTLRRYTEAF